The 14 T cell receptor beta chains below were found in one sample sequenced in a study of blood T cell repertoires in COVID-19. Libraries were prepared by immunoSEQ multiplex PCR; TCRdb keeps only in-frame clonotypes and omits some of them. The table has 200,000 to 300,000 clones, 81% seen once. The sequenced material came from peripheral blood. Receptors originate from a woman aged 80 or over with acute or convalescent COVID-19.

This clone was seen only once. This chain links TRBV5-4 with TRBJ2-7, with D tentatively TRBD2 (6 bases). This CDR3 is 13 amino acids long. V dropped 4 bases and J dropped 6 bases, with 14 bases sitting between them. Germline-derived CDR1 and CDR2 are SGHNT and YYREEE (reference sequence). The CDR3, as DNA: TGTGCCAGCAGCCCCGCTAGCGTGCCCGAGCAGTACTTC. This codes for CASSPASVPEQYF. The variable domain in full, completed from reference TRBV5-4 and TRBJ2-7, reads ETGVTQSPTHLIKTRGQQVTLRCSSQSGHNTVSWYQQALGQGPQFIFQYYREEENGRGNFPPRFSGLQFPNYSSELNVNALELDDSALYLCASSPASVPEQYFGPGTRLTVT.

This chain connects TRBV7-9 to TRBJ1-6, with 9 nucleotides matching TRBD1. J was trimmed by 7 bases and V by 5 bases; bases with no gene match: 3. The CDR3 covers 14 residues. CDR1 is SEHNR and CDR2 is FQNEAQ in the germline V gene (reference sequence). CDR3 region: CASSTGQGNSPLHF. CDR3 DNA: TGTGCCAGCAGCACAGGACAGGGGAATTCACCCCTCCACTTT.

The chain carries TRBV5-1 and TRBJ2-5, with TRBD2 matching over 12 bases. V shed 5 bases, J shed 4 bases, and the junction held 3 bases outside the gene matches. The V gene's germline CDR1 is SGHRS and CDR2 YFSETQ. The CDR3 length is 14 residues. This chain's CDR3 is CASRQLAGGETQYF. CDR3 nucleotide sequence: TGCGCCAGCAGGCAACTAGCGGGAGGAGAGACCCAGTACTTC. The variable domain in full, with the rest retrieved from reference TRBV5-1 and TRBJ2-5, is KAGVTQTPRYLIKTRGQQVTLSCSPISGHRSVSWYQQTPGQGLQFLFEYFSETQRNKGNFPGRFSGRQFSNSRSEMNVSTLELGDSALYLCASRQLAGGETQYFGPGTRLLVL.

The V call is TRBV2, the J call TRBJ2-7, with TRBD2 identical over 11 bases. With 8 bases clipped from V and 1 base from J, the junction kept 4 bases outside the gene matches. The length of the CDR3 is 14 residues. The V gene's germline CDR1 is SNHLY and CDR2 FYNNEI. The chain's CDR3 is CASPRTSGSYEQYF. CDR3 in DNA: TGTGCCAGCCCACGGACTAGCGGGTCCTACGAGCAGTACTTC.

The V gene is TRBV10-3, the J gene TRBJ1-5, with D perhaps TRBD1 (6 bases). V was cut by 6 bases and J by 4 bases, with 10 bases left in between. This CDR3 region has 13 residues. Germline V gene lookup returns CDR1 ENHRY and CDR2 SYGVKD. CDR3 sequence: CAISGQLNQPQHF. The CDR3 nucleotides are TGTGCCATCAGCGGACAGCTTAATCAGCCCCAGCATTTT.

This chain uses TRBV24-1 with TRBJ2-5, with 8 bases that match TRBD2. The CDR3 length is 16 residues. The J segment lost 2 bases and the V segment lost 0 bases, leaving 4 bases of the junction unmatched. CDR1 is KGHDR and CDR2 is SFDVKD in the germline V gene. CDR3 sequence reads: CATSDLKLADQETQYF. The CDR3, as DNA: TGTGCCACCAGTGATTTGAAACTAGCGGATCAAGAGACCCAGTACTTC.

This chain uses TRBV28 with TRBJ1-4; no clear D. V gave up 5 bases and J gave up 3 bases, with 10 bases separating them. This CDR3 spans 14 amino acids. In germline, CDR1 is MDHEN, CDR2 SYDVKM. Here the CDR3 DNA reads TGTGCCAGCAGTCCACATACAGCTAATGAAAAACTGTTTTTT. This encodes CASSPHTANEKLFF.

The chain employs TRBV11-3 and TRBJ2-2, with 8 nucleotides matching TRBD1. Unmatched junction bases numbered 8, after V lost 5 bases and J lost 6 bases. Germline V lookup: CDR1 SGHNT, CDR2 YENEEA. The length of the CDR3 is 15 residues. CDR3 nucleotide sequence: TGTGCCAGCAGCCCACGGCAGGGGGCGGCCGGGGAGCTGTTTTTT. Its translation is CASSPRQGAAGELFF. Complete variable domain (other parts from reference TRBV11-3 and TRBJ2-2): EAGVVQSPRYKIIEKKQPVAFWCNPISGHNTLYWYLQNLGQGPELLIRYENEEAVDDSQLPKDRFSAERLKGVDSTLKIQPAELGDSAVYLCASSPRQGAAGELFFGEGSRLTVL.

This chain joins TRBV5-1 and TRBJ2-2; weak D call: TRBD1 (6 bases). Trimming pared 1 base from V and 3 bases from J, leaving 10 bases between. There are 15 residues in the CDR3. The V gene's germline CDR1 is SGHRS and CDR2 YFSETQ. The CDR3 region has the DNA TGCGCCAGCAGCTTGTGGGGGCCCGACACCGGGGAGCTGTTTTTT. Amino acid sequence: CASSLWGPDTGELFF.

The chain links TRBV5-4 to TRBJ1-2, with D perhaps matching TRBD1 (5 bases). The CDR3 loop spans 14 amino acids. V shed 5 bases and J shed 0 bases, with 11 bases lying between them. From germline, CDR1 is SGHNT and CDR2 YYREEE (reference sequence). Here the CDR3 DNA reads TGTGCCAGCAGGCATGGGGGGGCTAACTATGGCTACACCTTC. Translated, it gives CASRHGGANYGYTF.

The rearrangement links TRBV5-1 to TRBJ2-6; the D gene is possibly TRBD2 (5 bases). Germline V gene lookup returns CDR1 SGHRS and CDR2 YFSETQ. The V and J ends lost 1 base and 0 bases respectively, with 11 bases between them. The CDR3 has 17 amino acids. The CDR3 protein is CASSLRGGPSGANVLTF. The DNA of the CDR3 is TGCGCCAGCAGCTTGAGAGGCGGGCCCTCTGGGGCCAACGTCCTGACTTTC.

The J gene is TRBJ1-2, the V gene TRBV2; D call uncertain. In germline, CDR1 is SNHLY, CDR2 FYNNEI. The V end lost 8 bases, the J end lost 6 bases, and 16 bases lay between the germline ends. CDR3 length: 13 residues. This CDR3 reads CASRRDPPDGYTF. The CDR3 nucleotides read TGTGCCAGCCGTCGGGATCCCCCGGATGGCTACACCTTC.

This clone has just a few counts. The chain uses TRBV6-7 and TRBJ1-3; TRBD1 aligns across 9 bases. TRBV6-7 belongs to the ORF category, with a function that is uncertain. CDR3 length equals 18 residues. With 10 bases clipped from V and 1 base from J, the junction kept 17 bases outside the gene matches. The DNA of the CDR3 is TGTGCCACCACTCACCCGGGACAGGGAGTTTTTTCTGGAAACACCATATATTTT. Protein product: CATTHPGQGVFSGNTIYF.

The chain links TRBV21-1 to TRBJ2-3; the D segment call TRBD2 is taken from the table without a DNA check. TRBV21-1 is annotated as a pseudogene. The CDR3 has 19 amino acids. For the CDR3, the DNA is TGTGCCAGCGAATCAATTTATAACTCTAGCGCGCGGGGGACAGATACGCAGTATTTT. As protein: CASESIYNSSARGTDTQYF.